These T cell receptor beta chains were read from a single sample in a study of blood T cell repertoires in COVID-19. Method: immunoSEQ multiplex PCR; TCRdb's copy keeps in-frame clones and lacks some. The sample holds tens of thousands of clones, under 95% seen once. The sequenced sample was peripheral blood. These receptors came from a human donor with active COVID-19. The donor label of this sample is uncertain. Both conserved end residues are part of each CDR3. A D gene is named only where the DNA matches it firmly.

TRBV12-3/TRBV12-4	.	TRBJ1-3	TGTGCCACCGCTGGAAACACCATATATTTT	CATAGNTIYF
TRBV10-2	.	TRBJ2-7	TGCGCCAGCAGTGAGTCCCGCTACGAGCAGTACTTC	CASSESRYEQYF
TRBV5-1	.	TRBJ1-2	TGCGCCAGCAGCTTGGTAGGACTAAACTATGGCTACACCTTC	CASSLVGLNYGYTF
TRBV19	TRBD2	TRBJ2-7	TGTGCCAGTAGTTTCGGACTAGCGGGGGGGTCCTACCCCTACGAGCAGTACTTC	CASSFGLAGGSYPYEQYF
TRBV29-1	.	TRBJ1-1	TGCAGCGTTGAAACCCCAAAGAGCATGAACACTGAAGCTTTCTTT	CSVETPKSMNTEAFF
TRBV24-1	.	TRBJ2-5	TGTGCCACCAGTGATTTATTGGACAGAGGGCGGGAGACCCAGTACTTC	CATSDLLDRGRETQYF
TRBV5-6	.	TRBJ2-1	TGTGCCAGCAGCTTGATCGATGAGCAGTTCTTC	CASSLIDEQFF
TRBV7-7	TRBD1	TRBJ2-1	TGTGCTAGCAGCTTAGGAAACCCGGGACAGGACAATGAGCAGTTCTTC	CASSLGNPGQDNEQFF
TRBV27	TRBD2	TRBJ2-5	TGTGCCAGCAGTTTATTAGCGGGGGGGCGTTGGGAGACCCAGTACTTC	CASSLLAGGRWETQYF
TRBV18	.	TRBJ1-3	TGTGCCAGCTCACCTCCCCTCGGGGGCTCTGGAAACACCATATATTTT	CASSPPLGGSGNTIYF
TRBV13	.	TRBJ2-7	TGTGCCAGCAGCTCCGGGACAACCACCTACGAGCAGTACTTC	CASSSGTTTYEQYF
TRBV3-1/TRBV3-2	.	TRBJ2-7	TGTGCCAGCAGCCAAGGGAGGCCCTACGAGCAGTACTTC	CASSQGRPYEQYF
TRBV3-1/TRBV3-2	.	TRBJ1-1	TGTGCCAGCAGCCCGCGTTCGAACACTGAAGCTTTCTTT	CASSPRSNTEAFF
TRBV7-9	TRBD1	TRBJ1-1	TGTGCCAGCAGCTTAGGCGTCGGGACAGGGAACACTGAAGCTTTCTTT	CASSLGVGTGNTEAFF
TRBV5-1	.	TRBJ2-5	TGCGCCAGCAGCTTGGAACCAGGGCAAGAGACCCAGTACTTC	CASSLEPGQETQYF
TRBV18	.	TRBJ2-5	TGTGCCAGCTCACCACCGGCCGGGTCTTGGGAGACCCAGTACTTC	CASSPPAGSWETQYF
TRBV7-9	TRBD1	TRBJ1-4	TGTGCCAGCAGCTTAGGACAGGGGAGCCCCGAACCCGAAAAACTGTTTTTT	CASSLGQGSPEPEKLFF
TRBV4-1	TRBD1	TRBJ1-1	TGCGCCAGCAGCCCAACACAGGGGGCGAACACTGAAGCTTTCTTT	CASSPTQGANTEAFF
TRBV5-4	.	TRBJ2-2	TGTGCCAGCAGCGCAGGGTCTGGCGAGAACACCGGGGAGCTGTTTTTT	CASSAGSGENTGELFF
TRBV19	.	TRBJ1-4	TGTGCCAGTAGTACGACAGGTATAGTCGAAAAACTGTTTTTT	CASSTTGIVEKLFF